The rows below give T cell receptor beta chains drawn from one sample of a study of T cells after yellow fever vaccination. TCRdb reprocessed the 5' RACE reads via MiXCR and lists one record per CDR3 protein. In the table there are 55,000 to 70,000 distinct CDR3 sequences, approximately 7% of which are singletons. Sequenced here: CD8+ T cells sorted from PBMCs, sampled around 45 days after the first yellow fever vaccination. All receptors come from a man aged 18-30 years who received the YFV17D yellow fever vaccine. Both conserved end residues are part of each CDR3. Each record gives: clone size, J gene, CDR3 length, D gene, V gene, CDR3 protein, CDR3 DNA. A D gene is named only where the DNA matches it firmly. The size entry is marked missing in some rows and otherwise reads once, few, many or a size class.

clone_size: many
j_call: TRBJ1-1
cdr3_length: 12
d_call: -
v_call: TRBV20-1
cdr3_aa: CSARSGNTEAFF
cdr3_nt: TGCAGTGCTAGGTCAGGGAACACTGAAGCTTTCTTT

clone_size: many
j_call: TRBJ1-3
cdr3_length: 13
d_call: TRBD1
v_call: TRBV7-2
cdr3_aa: CASSGQGIHTIYF
cdr3_nt: TGTGCCAGCAGCGGACAGGGAATCCACACCATATATTTT

clone_size: -
j_call: TRBJ1-2
cdr3_length: 12
d_call: TRBD1
v_call: TRBV29-1
cdr3_aa: CSARQGVYGYTF
cdr3_nt: TGCAGCGCAAGACAGGGCGTCTATGGCTACACCTTC

clone_size: many
j_call: TRBJ2-1
cdr3_length: 17
d_call: TRBD2
v_call: TRBV27
cdr3_aa: CASSPHSSGGAVNEQFF
cdr3_nt: TGTGCCAGCAGTCCTCATTCTAGCGGGGGGGCCGTTAATGAGCAGTTCTTC

clone_size: few
j_call: TRBJ1-3
cdr3_length: 15
d_call: -
v_call: TRBV7-2
cdr3_aa: CASSLIGASGNTIYF
cdr3_nt: TGTGCCAGCAGCTTAATAGGGGCCTCTGGAAACACCATATATTTT

clone_size: many
j_call: TRBJ2-7
cdr3_length: 13
d_call: -
v_call: TRBV12-3/TRBV12-4
cdr3_aa: CASSPRISYEQYF
cdr3_nt: TGTGCCAGCAGTCCCCGGATATCCTACGAGCAGTACTTC

clone_size: many
j_call: TRBJ2-1
cdr3_length: 13
d_call: -
v_call: TRBV6-5
cdr3_aa: CASSYGAENEQFF
cdr3_nt: TGTGCCAGCAGTTACGGAGCGGAAAATGAGCAGTTCTTC

clone_size: few
j_call: TRBJ2-1
cdr3_length: 17
d_call: TRBD2
v_call: TRBV27
cdr3_aa: CASSLSLTSGVYNEQFF
cdr3_nt: TGTGCCAGCAGTTTATCCCTTACTAGCGGAGTATACAATGAGCAGTTCTTC

clone_size: few
j_call: TRBJ2-6
cdr3_length: 15
d_call: -
v_call: TRBV6-1
cdr3_aa: CASSGGHSGANVLTF
cdr3_nt: TGTGCCAGCAGTGGCGGACACTCTGGGGCCAACGTCCTGACTTTC

clone_size: many
j_call: TRBJ2-7
cdr3_length: 16
d_call: TRBD1
v_call: TRBV15
cdr3_aa: CATSIDQGTASYEQYF
cdr3_nt: TGTGCCACCAGCATCGATCAGGGGACAGCTTCCTACGAGCAGTACTTC

clone_size: many
j_call: TRBJ1-2
cdr3_length: 16
d_call: TRBD1
v_call: TRBV2
cdr3_aa: CASSPSIQGVNYGYTF
cdr3_nt: TGTGCCAGCAGTCCCTCCATCCAGGGGGTTAACTATGGCTACACCTTC

clone_size: many
j_call: TRBJ2-1
cdr3_length: 12
d_call: -
v_call: TRBV7-3
cdr3_aa: CASSKQGSEQFF
cdr3_nt: TGTGCCAGCAGCAAACAGGGTAGTGAGCAGTTCTTC

clone_size: -
j_call: TRBJ1-3
cdr3_length: 15
d_call: -
v_call: TRBV5-4
cdr3_aa: CASSLDRSPGNTIYF
cdr3_nt: TGTGCCAGCAGCTTGGACAGGTCGCCTGGAAACACCATATATTTT

clone_size: -
j_call: TRBJ2-7
cdr3_length: 13
d_call: -
v_call: TRBV7-9
cdr3_aa: CASSLIGRDEQYF
cdr3_nt: TGTGCCAGCAGCCTTATTGGAAGGGACGAGCAGTACTTC

clone_size: many
j_call: TRBJ1-5
cdr3_length: 15
d_call: TRBD1
v_call: TRBV27
cdr3_aa: CASSYTGGGNQPQHF
cdr3_nt: TGTGCCAGCAGTTACACAGGGGGCGGCAATCAGCCCCAGCATTTT

clone_size: few
j_call: TRBJ2-1
cdr3_length: 14
d_call: -
v_call: TRBV29-1
cdr3_aa: CSVEGRGSYNEQFF
cdr3_nt: TGCAGCGTTGAAGGTCGAGGCTCCTACAATGAGCAGTTCTTC

clone_size: many
j_call: TRBJ2-2
cdr3_length: 17
d_call: TRBD1
v_call: TRBV12-3/TRBV12-4
cdr3_aa: CASSLPRTGENTGELFF
cdr3_nt: TGTGCCAGCAGTTTACCCCGGACAGGGGAGAACACCGGGGAGCTGTTTTTT

clone_size: few
j_call: TRBJ1-6
cdr3_length: 13
d_call: -
v_call: TRBV2
cdr3_aa: CASRRGYNSPLHF
cdr3_nt: TGTGCCAGCAGACGGGGATATAATTCACCCCTCCACTTT

clone_size: many
j_call: TRBJ2-7
cdr3_length: 13
d_call: -
v_call: TRBV10-3
cdr3_aa: CAISAGKSYEQYF
cdr3_nt: TGTGCCATCAGTGCAGGAAAATCCTACGAGCAGTACTTC

clone_size: many
j_call: TRBJ2-5
cdr3_length: 15
d_call: -
v_call: TRBV20-1
cdr3_aa: CSARALGGPQETQYF
cdr3_nt: TGCAGTGCTAGAGCGTTGGGGGGACCTCAAGAGACCCAGTACTTC

clone_size: -
j_call: TRBJ1-2
cdr3_length: 17
d_call: -
v_call: TRBV7-9
cdr3_aa: CASSSRQGGRDSYGYTF
cdr3_nt: TGTGCCAGCAGCTCAAGACAAGGAGGGCGAGATTCATATGGCTACACCTTC

clone_size: many
j_call: TRBJ2-7
cdr3_length: 10
d_call: -
v_call: TRBV6-2/TRBV6-3
cdr3_aa: CASSDYEQYF
cdr3_nt: TGTGCCAGCAGCGACTACGAGCAGTACTTC

clone_size: -
j_call: TRBJ2-5
cdr3_length: 16
d_call: TRBD2
v_call: TRBV7-9
cdr3_aa: CASSHSPGLALETQYF
cdr3_nt: TGTGCCAGCAGCCACTCCCCGGGACTAGCCCTAGAGACCCAGTACTTC

clone_size: -
j_call: TRBJ2-1
cdr3_length: 12
d_call: TRBD1
v_call: TRBV7-9
cdr3_aa: CASSPRDREGFF
cdr3_nt: TGTGCCAGCAGTCCCCGGGACAGGGAGGGGTTCTTC

clone_size: -
j_call: TRBJ1-6
cdr3_length: 14
d_call: TRBD1
v_call: TRBV6-1
cdr3_aa: CASSPWTGGSPLHF
cdr3_nt: TGTGCCAGCAGCCCCTGGACAGGCGGTTCACCCCTCCACTTT

clone_size: -
j_call: TRBJ2-5
cdr3_length: 16
d_call: -
v_call: TRBV11-3
cdr3_aa: CASSPQGSGEKETQYF
cdr3_nt: TGTGCCAGCTCTCCCCAGGGCTCCGGAGAGAAAGAGACCCAGTACTTC

clone_size: -
j_call: TRBJ1-6
cdr3_length: 15
d_call: -
v_call: TRBV5-1
cdr3_aa: CASSLSGLNNSPLHF
cdr3_nt: TGCGCCAGCAGCTTGTCGGGGTTGAATAATTCACCCCTCCACTTT

clone_size: many
j_call: TRBJ1-1
cdr3_length: 13
d_call: -
v_call: TRBV7-3
cdr3_aa: CASSLRMDTEAFF
cdr3_nt: TGTGCCAGCAGCTTAAGGATGGACACTGAAGCTTTCTTT

clone_size: many
j_call: TRBJ2-7
cdr3_length: 14
d_call: TRBD2
v_call: TRBV19
cdr3_aa: CASSFGGGRHEQYF
cdr3_nt: TGTGCCAGTAGTTTTGGCGGGGGTCGCCACGAGCAGTACTTC

clone_size: -
j_call: TRBJ2-2
cdr3_length: 15
d_call: -
v_call: TRBV11-2
cdr3_aa: CASSFTGGNTGELFF
cdr3_nt: TGTGCCAGCAGCTTCACCGGGGGTAACACCGGGGAGCTGTTTTTT

clone_size: -
j_call: TRBJ1-5
cdr3_length: 14
d_call: TRBD1
v_call: TRBV5-6
cdr3_aa: CASSQGQFNQPQHF
cdr3_nt: TGTGCCAGCAGCCAGGGACAGTTTAATCAGCCCCAGCATTTT

clone_size: many
j_call: TRBJ1-3
cdr3_length: 15
d_call: -
v_call: TRBV27
cdr3_aa: CASSLAGLSGNTIYF
cdr3_nt: TGTGCCAGCAGTTTAGCCGGCCTCTCTGGAAACACCATATATTTT

clone_size: many
j_call: TRBJ1-2
cdr3_length: 15
d_call: TRBD1
v_call: TRBV27
cdr3_aa: CASSPSDGQGYGYTF
cdr3_nt: TGTGCCAGCAGTCCCTCAGACGGACAGGGCTATGGCTACACCTTC

clone_size: many
j_call: TRBJ1-1
cdr3_length: 11
d_call: -
v_call: TRBV5-1
cdr3_aa: CASSLNSEAFF
cdr3_nt: TGCGCCAGCAGCTTGAATTCTGAAGCTTTCTTT

clone_size: many
j_call: TRBJ2-5
cdr3_length: 14
d_call: -
v_call: TRBV28
cdr3_aa: CASSSSVNQETQYF
cdr3_nt: TGTGCCAGCAGTTCCTCGGTGAACCAAGAGACCCAGTACTTC

clone_size: few
j_call: TRBJ2-7
cdr3_length: 13
d_call: -
v_call: TRBV7-2
cdr3_aa: CASSQGNPYEQYF
cdr3_nt: TGTGCCAGCAGCCAGGGAAACCCCTACGAGCAGTACTTC

clone_size: -
j_call: TRBJ2-2
cdr3_length: 12
d_call: -
v_call: TRBV4-1
cdr3_aa: CASSHTSGELFF
cdr3_nt: TGCGCCAGCAGCCACACCTCCGGGGAGCTGTTTTTT

clone_size: many
j_call: TRBJ2-1
cdr3_length: 15
d_call: -
v_call: TRBV5-6
cdr3_aa: CASSLDGFPYNEQFF
cdr3_nt: TGTGCCAGCAGCTTGGACGGGTTCCCTTACAATGAGCAGTTCTTC

clone_size: few
j_call: TRBJ2-1
cdr3_length: 19
d_call: -
v_call: TRBV19
cdr3_aa: CASSDQGAGGPHSYNEQFF
cdr3_nt: TGTGCCAGTAGTGACCAGGGGGCGGGGGGCCCCCACTCCTACAATGAGCAGTTCTTC

clone_size: few
j_call: TRBJ1-1
cdr3_length: 14
d_call: -
v_call: TRBV19
cdr3_aa: CASTHLGGSTEAFF
cdr3_nt: TGTGCCAGTACCCACCTGGGGGGAAGCACTGAAGCTTTCTTT

clone_size: many
j_call: TRBJ2-7
cdr3_length: 14
d_call: -
v_call: TRBV29-1
cdr3_aa: CSVEDGRGTYEQYF
cdr3_nt: TGCAGCGTTGAAGATGGCAGGGGAACCTACGAGCAGTACTTC

clone_size: many
j_call: TRBJ2-2
cdr3_length: 15
d_call: TRBD1
v_call: TRBV6-1
cdr3_aa: CASSEVRGLKGELFF
cdr3_nt: TGTGCCAGCAGTGAAGTCAGGGGGCTTAAGGGGGAGCTGTTTTTT

clone_size: -
j_call: TRBJ2-5
cdr3_length: 12
d_call: -
v_call: TRBV5-6
cdr3_aa: CASSLSQETQYF
cdr3_nt: TGTGCCAGCAGCTTGTCCCAAGAGACCCAGTACTTC

clone_size: -
j_call: TRBJ2-5
cdr3_length: 14
d_call: -
v_call: TRBV5-3
cdr3_aa: CARPERVIQETQYF
cdr3_nt: TGTGCCAGACCAGAGAGGGTGATCCAAGAGACCCAGTACTTC

clone_size: many
j_call: TRBJ2-1
cdr3_length: 15
d_call: -
v_call: TRBV9
cdr3_aa: CASSPGEQPIFEQFF
cdr3_nt: TGTGCCAGCAGCCCGGGGGAACAGCCCATCTTTGAGCAGTTCTTC

clone_size: -
j_call: TRBJ1-2
cdr3_length: 13
d_call: -
v_call: TRBV9
cdr3_aa: CASSSDLNYGYTF
cdr3_nt: TGTGCCAGCAGCTCTGACCTTAACTATGGCTACACCTTC

clone_size: many
j_call: TRBJ1-2
cdr3_length: 14
d_call: -
v_call: TRBV10-3
cdr3_aa: CAISEGHEFYGYTF
cdr3_nt: TGTGCCATCAGTGAAGGTCATGAGTTCTATGGCTACACCTTC

clone_size: many
j_call: TRBJ1-4
cdr3_length: 16
d_call: TRBD1
v_call: TRBV10-3
cdr3_aa: CAISVTGGVANEKLFF
cdr3_nt: TGTGCCATCAGTGTAACAGGGGGCGTCGCTAATGAAAAACTGTTTTTT

clone_size: few
j_call: TRBJ2-2
cdr3_length: 13
d_call: -
v_call: TRBV10-3
cdr3_aa: CAISAPNTGELFF
cdr3_nt: TGTGCCATCAGTGCTCCGAACACCGGGGAGCTGTTTTTT

clone_size: many
j_call: TRBJ1-5
cdr3_length: 14
d_call: -
v_call: TRBV4-3
cdr3_aa: CASSQDQEGKPQHF
cdr3_nt: TGCGCCAGCAGCCAAGATCAGGAGGGAAAGCCCCAGCATTTT

clone_size: -
j_call: TRBJ2-2
cdr3_length: 16
d_call: -
v_call: TRBV7-3
cdr3_aa: CASSLRERGLAGELFF
cdr3_nt: TGTGCCAGCAGCTTAAGGGAGAGAGGGCTCGCCGGGGAGCTGTTTTTT

clone_size: many
j_call: TRBJ1-1
cdr3_length: 15
d_call: -
v_call: TRBV4-1
cdr3_aa: CASSQGGWANTEAFF
cdr3_nt: TGCGCCAGCAGCCAAGGGGGGTGGGCGAACACTGAAGCTTTCTTT

clone_size: few
j_call: TRBJ2-2
cdr3_length: 17
d_call: -
v_call: TRBV4-1
cdr3_aa: CASSQTTGPSNTGELFF
cdr3_nt: TGCGCCAGCAGCCAGACCACGGGGCCCTCGAACACCGGGGAGCTGTTTTTT

clone_size: many
j_call: TRBJ2-5
cdr3_length: 15
d_call: TRBD2
v_call: TRBV11-2
cdr3_aa: CASSLTGGAGETQYF
cdr3_nt: TGTGCCAGCAGCTTAACCGGGGGGGCGGGAGAGACCCAGTACTTC

clone_size: many
j_call: TRBJ1-1
cdr3_length: 11
d_call: -
v_call: TRBV12-3/TRBV12-4
cdr3_aa: CASSSGPEAFF
cdr3_nt: TGTGCCAGCAGTTCCGGCCCTGAAGCTTTCTTT

clone_size: -
j_call: TRBJ1-5
cdr3_length: 14
d_call: -
v_call: TRBV10-3
cdr3_aa: CAISESKGMTPQHF
cdr3_nt: TGTGCCATCAGTGAGTCGAAGGGGATGACGCCCCAGCATTTT

clone_size: few
j_call: TRBJ2-2
cdr3_length: 21
d_call: TRBD1
v_call: TRBV24-1
cdr3_aa: CATFDLQGTASLSAAGGELFF
cdr3_nt: TGTGCCACCTTTGATTTGCAGGGGACAGCTTCTCTTTCGGCGGCAGGCGGGGAGCTGTTTTTT

clone_size: -
j_call: TRBJ2-3
cdr3_length: 14
d_call: -
v_call: TRBV12-3/TRBV12-4
cdr3_aa: CASSDGLSPDTQYF
cdr3_nt: TGTGCCAGCAGCGATGGACTTTCCCCAGATACGCAGTATTTT

clone_size: many
j_call: TRBJ2-2
cdr3_length: 15
d_call: -
v_call: TRBV7-9
cdr3_aa: CASSFTPINTGELFF
cdr3_nt: TGTGCCAGCAGCTTTACCCCTATCAACACCGGGGAGCTGTTTTTT

clone_size: many
j_call: TRBJ2-3
cdr3_length: 14
d_call: TRBD1
v_call: TRBV12-3/TRBV12-4
cdr3_aa: CASRTGTGTDTQYF
cdr3_nt: TGTGCCAGCAGGACAGGGACCGGGACAGATACGCAGTATTTT